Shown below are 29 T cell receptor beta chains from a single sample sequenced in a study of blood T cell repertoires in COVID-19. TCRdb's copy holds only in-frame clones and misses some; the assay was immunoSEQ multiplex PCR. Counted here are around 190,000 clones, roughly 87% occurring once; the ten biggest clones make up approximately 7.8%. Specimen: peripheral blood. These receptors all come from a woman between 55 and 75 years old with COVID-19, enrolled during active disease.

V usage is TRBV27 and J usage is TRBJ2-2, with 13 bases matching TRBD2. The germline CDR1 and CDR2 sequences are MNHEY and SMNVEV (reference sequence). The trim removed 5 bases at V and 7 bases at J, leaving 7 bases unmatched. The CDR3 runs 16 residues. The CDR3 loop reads CASSKGLAGVDGELFF. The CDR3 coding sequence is TGTGCCAGCAGTAAAGGACTAGCGGGAGTAGACGGGGAGCTGTTTTTT.

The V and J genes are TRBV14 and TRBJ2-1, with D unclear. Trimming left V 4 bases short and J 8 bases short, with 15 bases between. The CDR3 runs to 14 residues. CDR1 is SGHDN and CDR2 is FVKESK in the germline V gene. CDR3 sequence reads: CASSPQVEFDEQFF. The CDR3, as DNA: TGTGCCAGCAGCCCTCAGGTAGAATTCGATGAGCAGTTCTTC.

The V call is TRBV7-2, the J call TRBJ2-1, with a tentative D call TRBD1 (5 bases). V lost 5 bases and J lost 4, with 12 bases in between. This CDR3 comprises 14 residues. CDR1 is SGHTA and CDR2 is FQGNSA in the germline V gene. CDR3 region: CASSQGVGYNEQFF. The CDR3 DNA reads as TGTGCCAGCAGCCAAGGGGTGGGTTACAATGAGCAGTTCTTC.

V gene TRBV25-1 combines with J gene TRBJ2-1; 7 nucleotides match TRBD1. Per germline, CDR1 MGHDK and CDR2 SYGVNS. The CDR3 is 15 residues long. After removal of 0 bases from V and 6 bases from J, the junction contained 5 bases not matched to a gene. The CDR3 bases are TGTGCCAGCAGTGAATATAGGGACAGCATCAATGAGCAGTTCTTC. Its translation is CASSEYRDSINEQFF.

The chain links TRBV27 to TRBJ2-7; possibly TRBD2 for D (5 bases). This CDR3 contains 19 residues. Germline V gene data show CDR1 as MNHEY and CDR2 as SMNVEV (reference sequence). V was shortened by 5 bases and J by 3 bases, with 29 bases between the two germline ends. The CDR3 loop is CASSTKHRATVKEDYEQYF. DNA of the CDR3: TGTGCCAGCAGTACTAAGCATCGGGCAACCGTTAAGGAGGACTACGAGCAGTACTTC.

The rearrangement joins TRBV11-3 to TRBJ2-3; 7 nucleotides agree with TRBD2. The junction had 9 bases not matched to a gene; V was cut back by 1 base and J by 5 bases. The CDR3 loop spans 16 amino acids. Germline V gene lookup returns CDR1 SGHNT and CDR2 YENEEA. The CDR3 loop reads CASSLGGGSFGDTQYF. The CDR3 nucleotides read TGTGCCAGCAGCTTAGGGGGCGGGAGCTTCGGAGATACGCAGTATTTT.

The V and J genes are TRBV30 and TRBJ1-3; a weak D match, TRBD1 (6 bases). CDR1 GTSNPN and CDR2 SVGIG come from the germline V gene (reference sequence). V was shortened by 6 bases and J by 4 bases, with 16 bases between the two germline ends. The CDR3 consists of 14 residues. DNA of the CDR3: TGTGCCTGCGTTTACAGGGAAACGGGAAACACCATATATTTT. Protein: CACVYRETGNTIYF.

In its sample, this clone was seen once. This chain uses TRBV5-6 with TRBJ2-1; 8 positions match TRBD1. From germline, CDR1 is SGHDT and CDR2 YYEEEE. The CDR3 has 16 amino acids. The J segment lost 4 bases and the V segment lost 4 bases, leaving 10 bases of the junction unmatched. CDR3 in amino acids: CASSVYGTGDYNEQFF. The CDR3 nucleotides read TGTGCCAGCAGCGTTTACGGGACAGGCGATTACAATGAGCAGTTCTTC.

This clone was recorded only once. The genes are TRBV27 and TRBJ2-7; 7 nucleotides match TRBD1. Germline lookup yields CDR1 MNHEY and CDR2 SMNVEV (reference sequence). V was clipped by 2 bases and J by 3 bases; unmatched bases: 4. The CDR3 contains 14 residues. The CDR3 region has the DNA TGTGCCAGCAGTTTAAGGGCAGGGGGCTACGAGCAGTACTTC. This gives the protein CASSLRAGGYEQYF.

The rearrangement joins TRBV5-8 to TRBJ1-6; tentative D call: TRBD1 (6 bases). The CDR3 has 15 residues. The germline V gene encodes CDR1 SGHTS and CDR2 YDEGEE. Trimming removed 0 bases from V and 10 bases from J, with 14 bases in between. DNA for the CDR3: TGTGCCAGCAGCTTGGGTCAGGGGTATCGGTCACCCCTCCACTTT. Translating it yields CASSLGQGYRSPLHF.

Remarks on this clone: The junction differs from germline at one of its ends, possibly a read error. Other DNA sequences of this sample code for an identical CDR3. CDR3 region: CASGTTRTSGSPLSGYEQYF. CDR3 DNA: TGCGCCAGCGGCACCACTCGCACTAGCGGGAGCCCACTTTCGGGCTACGAGCAGTATTTC. This chain joins TRBV5-1 and TRBJ2-7; TRBD2 matches 11 bases. CDR3 size: 20 residues. Germline CDR1 SGHRS, CDR2 YFSETQ.

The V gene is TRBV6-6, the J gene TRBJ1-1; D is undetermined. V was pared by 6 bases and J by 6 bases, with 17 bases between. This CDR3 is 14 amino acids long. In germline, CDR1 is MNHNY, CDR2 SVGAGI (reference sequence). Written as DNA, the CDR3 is TGTGCCAGCAGAGCGGGTGGGAGGTTCGCTGAAGCTTTCTTT. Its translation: CASRAGGRFAEAFF.

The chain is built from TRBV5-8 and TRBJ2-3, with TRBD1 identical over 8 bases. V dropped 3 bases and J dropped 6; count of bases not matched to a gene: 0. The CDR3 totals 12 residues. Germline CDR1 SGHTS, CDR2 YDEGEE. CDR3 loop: CASSYRGDTQYF. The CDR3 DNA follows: TGTGCCAGCAGCTACAGGGGGGATACGCAGTATTTT.

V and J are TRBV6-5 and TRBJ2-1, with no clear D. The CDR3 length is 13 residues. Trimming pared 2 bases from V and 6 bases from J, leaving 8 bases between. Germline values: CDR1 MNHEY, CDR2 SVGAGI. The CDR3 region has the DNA TGTGCCAGCAGTTACGGTATAGCCAATGAGCAGTTCTTC. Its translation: CASSYGIANEQFF.

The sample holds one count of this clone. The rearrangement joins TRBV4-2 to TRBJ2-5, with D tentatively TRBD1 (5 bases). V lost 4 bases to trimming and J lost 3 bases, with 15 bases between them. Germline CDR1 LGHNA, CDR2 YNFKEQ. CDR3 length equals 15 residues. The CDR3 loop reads CASSRLQGMEETQYF. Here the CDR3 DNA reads TGTGCCAGCAGCCGGCTGCAGGGTATGGAAGAGACCCAGTACTTC.

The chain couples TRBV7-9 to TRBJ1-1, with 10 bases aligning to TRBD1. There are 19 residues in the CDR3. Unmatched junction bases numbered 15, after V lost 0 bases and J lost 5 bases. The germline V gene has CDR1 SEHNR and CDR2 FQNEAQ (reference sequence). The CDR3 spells CASSLALATDRGHGTEAFF. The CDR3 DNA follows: TGTGCCAGCAGCTTAGCTCTCGCTACCGACAGGGGGCATGGGACTGAAGCTTTCTTT.

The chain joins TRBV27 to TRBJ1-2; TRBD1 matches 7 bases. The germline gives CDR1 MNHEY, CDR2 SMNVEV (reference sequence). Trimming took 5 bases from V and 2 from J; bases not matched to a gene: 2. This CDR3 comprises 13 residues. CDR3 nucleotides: TGTGCCAGCAGTCCACAGGGGAACTATGGCTACACCTTC. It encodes CASSPQGNYGYTF.

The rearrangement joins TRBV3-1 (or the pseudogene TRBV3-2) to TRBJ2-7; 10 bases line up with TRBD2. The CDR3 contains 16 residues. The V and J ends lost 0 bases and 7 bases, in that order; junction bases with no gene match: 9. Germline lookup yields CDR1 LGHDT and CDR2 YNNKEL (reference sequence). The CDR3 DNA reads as TGTGCCAGCAGCCAAGAAGGGCTAGCGGGAGCTGGGGAGCAGTACTTC. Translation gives CASSQEGLAGAGEQYF.

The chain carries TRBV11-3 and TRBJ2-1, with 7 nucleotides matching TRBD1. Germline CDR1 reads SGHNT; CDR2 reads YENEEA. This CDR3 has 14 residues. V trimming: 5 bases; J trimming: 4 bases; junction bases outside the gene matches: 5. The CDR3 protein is CASSPTDRYNEQFF. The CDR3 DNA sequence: TGTGCCAGCAGCCCGACGGACAGGTACAATGAGCAGTTCTTC. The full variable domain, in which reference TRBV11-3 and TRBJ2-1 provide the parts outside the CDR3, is EAGVVQSPRYKIIEKKQPVAFWCNPISGHNTLYWYLQNLGQGPELLIRYENEEAVDDSQLPKDRFSAERLKGVDSTLKIQPAELGDSAVYLCASSPTDRYNEQFFGPGTRLTVL.

For the CDR3, the DNA is TGTGCCAGTACCTCCGAGGGAAGACTGTTTTTT. Translated: CASTSEGRLFF. The V and J genes are TRBV19 and TRBJ1-4; no definite D call. V was shortened by 7 bases and J by 13 bases, with 13 bases between the two germline ends. Germline-derived CDR1 and CDR2 are LNHDA and SQIVND (reference sequence). The CDR3 sequence is 11 residues long.

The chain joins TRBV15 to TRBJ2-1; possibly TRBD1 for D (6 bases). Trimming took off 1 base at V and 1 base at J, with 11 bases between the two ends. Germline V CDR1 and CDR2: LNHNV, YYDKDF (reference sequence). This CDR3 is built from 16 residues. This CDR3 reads CATSRAGVGSYNEQFF. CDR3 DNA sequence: TGTGCCACCAGCAGAGCAGGGGTAGGGTCCTACAATGAGCAGTTCTTC.

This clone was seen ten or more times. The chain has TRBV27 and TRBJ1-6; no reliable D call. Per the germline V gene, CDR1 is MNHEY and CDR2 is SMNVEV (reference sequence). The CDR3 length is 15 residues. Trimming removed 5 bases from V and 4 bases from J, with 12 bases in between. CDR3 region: CASSTPTGYNSPLHF. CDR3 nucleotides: TGTGCCAGCAGTACCCCGACGGGATATAATTCACCCCTCCACTTT.

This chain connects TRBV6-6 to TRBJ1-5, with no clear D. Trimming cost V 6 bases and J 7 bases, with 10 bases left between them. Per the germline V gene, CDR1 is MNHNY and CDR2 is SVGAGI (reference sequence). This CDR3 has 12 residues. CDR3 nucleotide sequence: TGTGCCAGCAGCTTCACATCGCAGCCCCAGCATTTT. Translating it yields CASSFTSQPQHF.

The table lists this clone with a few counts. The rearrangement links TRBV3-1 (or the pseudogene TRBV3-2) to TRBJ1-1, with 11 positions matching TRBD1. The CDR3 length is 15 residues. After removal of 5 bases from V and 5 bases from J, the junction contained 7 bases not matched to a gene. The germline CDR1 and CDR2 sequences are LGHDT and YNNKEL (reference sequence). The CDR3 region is CASSAVGTGGTEAFF. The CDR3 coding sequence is TGTGCCAGCAGCGCAGTGGGGACAGGGGGAACTGAAGCTTTCTTT.

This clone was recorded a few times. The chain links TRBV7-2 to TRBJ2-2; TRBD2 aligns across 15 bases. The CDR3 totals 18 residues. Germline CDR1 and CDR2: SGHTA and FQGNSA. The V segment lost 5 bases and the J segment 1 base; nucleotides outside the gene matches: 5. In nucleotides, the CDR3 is TGTGCCAGCAGCCCCCGGACTAGCGGGGGGGGGAACACCGGGGAGCTGTTTTTT. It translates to CASSPRTSGGGNTGELFF. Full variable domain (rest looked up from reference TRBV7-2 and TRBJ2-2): GAGVSQSPSNKVTEKGKDVELRCDPISGHTALYWYRQSLGQGLEFLIYFQGNSAPDKSGLPSDRFSAERTGGSVSTLTIQRTQQEDSAVYLCASSPRTSGGGNTGELFFGEGSRLTVL.

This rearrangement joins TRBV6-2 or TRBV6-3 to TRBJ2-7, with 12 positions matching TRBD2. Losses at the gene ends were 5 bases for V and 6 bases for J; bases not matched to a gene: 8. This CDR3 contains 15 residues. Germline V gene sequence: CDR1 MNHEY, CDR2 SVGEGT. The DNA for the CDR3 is TGTGCCAGCAGTGCAAAGGGACTAGCGGGTTCCGAGCAGTACTTC. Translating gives CASSAKGLAGSEQYF.

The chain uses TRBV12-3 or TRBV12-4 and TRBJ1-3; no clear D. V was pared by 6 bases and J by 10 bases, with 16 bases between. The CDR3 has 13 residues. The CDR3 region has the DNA TGTGCCAGCAGCCCTAGGCCCAAACGGACCATATATTTT. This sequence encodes CASSPRPKRTIYF.

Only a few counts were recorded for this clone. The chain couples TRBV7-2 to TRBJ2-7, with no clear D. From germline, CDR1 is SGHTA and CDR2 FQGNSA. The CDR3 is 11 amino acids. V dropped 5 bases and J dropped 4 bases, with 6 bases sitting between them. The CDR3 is CASSPGYEQYF. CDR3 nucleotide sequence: TGTGCCAGCAGCCCAGGTTACGAGCAGTACTTC. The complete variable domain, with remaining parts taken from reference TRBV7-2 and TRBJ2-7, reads GAGVSQSPSNKVTEKGKDVELRCDPISGHTALYWYRQSLGQGLEFLIYFQGNSAPDKSGLPSDRFSAERTGGSVSTLTIQRTQQEDSAVYLCASSPGYEQYFGPGTRLTVT.

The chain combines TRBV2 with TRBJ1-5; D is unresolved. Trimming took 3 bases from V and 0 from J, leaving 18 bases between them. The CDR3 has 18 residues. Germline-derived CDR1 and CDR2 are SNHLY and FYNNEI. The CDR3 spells CASSEGRSVSFSNQPQHF. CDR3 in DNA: TGTGCCAGCAGTGAGGGCCGATCGGTATCCTTTAGCAATCAGCCCCAGCATTTT. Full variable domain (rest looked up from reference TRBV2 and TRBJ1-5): EPEVTQTPSHQVTQMGQEVILRCVPISNHLYFYWYRQILGQKVEFLVSFYNNEISEKSEIFDDQFSVERPDGSNFTLKIRSTKLEDSAMYFCASSEGRSVSFSNQPQHFGDGTRLSIL.